The next 31 T cell receptor beta chains were all read from a single sample in a study of blood T cell repertoires in COVID-19. Measured with immunoSEQ multiplex PCR; TCRdb has only the in-frame clones, and not every one. Of under 200,000 clones detected, about 85% appear once; the ten largest clones hold almost 5%. Sequences were obtained from peripheral blood. These TCRs come from a woman at least 80 years old with acute or convalescent COVID-19.

The CDR3 spells CSVGKVDTQYF. The CDR3 DNA follows: TGCAGCGTCGGGAAAGTGGATACGCAGTATTTT. This chain connects TRBV29-1 to TRBJ2-3; perhaps TRBD2 as D (5 bases). The V end was cut by 6 bases, the J end by 6 bases, with 10 bases between. CDR1 is SQVTM and CDR2 is ANQGSEA in the germline V gene. The CDR3 is 11 residues long.

The chain recombines TRBV5-1 with TRBJ2-1; weak D call: TRBD2 (6 bases). This CDR3 comprises 16 residues. Trimming left V 3 bases short and J 0 bases short, with 13 bases between. The germline V gene has CDR1 SGHRS and CDR2 YFSETQ. The CDR3 region is CASSSGEYSSYNEQFF. In DNA, the CDR3 is TGCGCCAGCAGCTCGGGGGAGTACAGCTCCTACAATGAGCAGTTCTTC.

The chain employs TRBV14 and TRBJ2-3; 7 bases agree with TRBD1. This CDR3 contains 16 residues. Germline values: CDR1 SGHDN, CDR2 FVKESK. V lost 3 bases and J lost 2; bases outside the gene matches: 8. CDR3 sequence: CASSQRWDSYTDTQYF. DNA for the CDR3: TGTGCCAGCAGCCAGCGTTGGGACAGCTACACAGATACGCAGTATTTT.

The V call is TRBV11-2, the J call TRBJ1-6, with 7 bases lining up with TRBD1. The ends lost 4 bases at V and 9 bases at J; junction bases unmatched: 6. The CDR3 spans 14 residues. Germline V gene sequence: CDR1 SGHAT, CDR2 FQNNGV. The CDR3 loop is CASSSDRVGSPLHF. The CDR3 DNA reads as TGTGCCAGCAGCTCCGACAGGGTGGGTTCACCCCTCCACTTT.

The rearrangement links TRBV2 to TRBJ2-2, with 7 bases lining up with TRBD1. J was trimmed by 0 bases and V by 9 bases; bases with no gene match: 10. The CDR3 sequence is 16 residues long. Germline CDR1 SNHLY, CDR2 FYNNEI. The CDR3 DNA sequence: TGTGCCAGATCAAATAACAGGGGATCGAACACCGGGGAGCTGTTTTTT. It yields the protein CARSNNRGSNTGELFF. Full variable domain (outside the CDR3, taken from reference TRBV2 and TRBJ2-2): EPEVTQTPSHQVTQMGQEVILRCVPISNHLYFYWYRQILGQKVEFLVSFYNNEISEKSEIFDDQFSVERPDGSNFTLKIRSTKLEDSAMYFCARSNNRGSNTGELFFGEGSRLTVL.

This chain uses TRBV29-1 with TRBJ1-2; 10 positions agree with TRBD1. This CDR3 has 18 amino acids. The germline gives CDR1 SQVTM, CDR2 ANQGSEA. The V and J ends lost 1 base and 0 bases, in that order; junction bases with no gene match: 11. CDR3 residues: CSVEVRPGQGKTNYGYTF. CDR3 DNA sequence: TGCAGCGTTGAAGTCCGACCGGGACAGGGGAAGACTAACTATGGCTACACCTTC.

The chain couples TRBV3-1 (or the pseudogene TRBV3-2) to TRBJ1-1; 7 nucleotides line up with TRBD1. The ends lost 2 bases at V and 6 bases at J; junction bases unmatched: 6. CDR3 length: 14 amino acids. Germline V CDR1 and CDR2: LGHDT, YNNKEL (reference sequence). CDR3 amino acids: CASSQKHRGAEAFF. CDR3 bases: TGTGCCAGCAGCCAAAAGCACAGGGGCGCTGAAGCTTTCTTT.

The chain employs TRBV9 and TRBJ1-2, with 8 bases identical to TRBD1. CDR3 length: 15 residues. CDR1 is SGDLS and CDR2 is YYNGEE in the germline V gene. The J segment lost 4 bases and the V segment lost 0 bases, leaving 5 bases of the junction unmatched. CDR3 amino acids: CASSVDQGAFYGYTF. The CDR3 bases are TGTGCCAGCAGCGTAGACCAGGGGGCCTTCTATGGCTACACCTTC.

This chain connects TRBV9 to TRBJ2-3, with a weak D call TRBD2 (6 bases). Trimming took off 0 bases at V and 4 bases at J, with 12 bases between the two ends. The CDR3 has 15 amino acids. Germline loops: CDR1 SGDLS, CDR2 YYNGEE. In DNA, the CDR3 is TGTGCCAGCAGCGTAGTCGGGAGTGAGTCAGATACGCAGTATTTT. This codes for CASSVVGSESDTQYF. The full variable domain, rest sourced from reference TRBV9 and TRBJ2-3, is DSGVTQTPKHLITATGQRVTLRCSPRSGDLSVYWYQQSLDQGLQFLIQYYNGEERAKGNILERFSAQQFPDLHSELNLSSLELGDSALYFCASSVVGSESDTQYFGPGTRLTVL.

The chain carries TRBV6-2 or TRBV6-3 and TRBJ2-1, with D unresolved. Germline V gene sequence: CDR1 MNHEY, CDR2 SVGEGT. The CDR3 contains 12 residues. V gave up 3 bases and J gave up 6 bases, with 6 bases separating them. The CDR3 sequence is CASSYTVNEQFF. The CDR3 DNA reads as TGTGCCAGCAGTTATACGGTCAATGAGCAGTTCTTC.

J is TRBJ2-2 and V is TRBV7-9; maybe TRBD2 (5 bases). V lost 4 bases and J lost 0, with 15 bases in between. CDR1 and CDR2 from the germline V gene are SEHNR and FQNEAQ (reference sequence). The CDR3 loop spans 17 amino acids. CDR3: CASSSVRVATNTGELFF. CDR3 coding DNA: TGTGCCAGCAGCTCCGTTAGGGTAGCGACGAACACCGGGGAGCTGTTTTTT. Using reference TRBV7-9 and TRBJ2-2 for the parts outside the CDR3, the full variable domain is DTGVSQNPRHKITKRGQNVTFRCDPISEHNRLYWYRQTLGQGPEFLTYFQNEAQLEKSRLLSDRFSAERPKGSFSTLEIQRTEQGDSAMYLCASSSVRVATNTGELFFGEGSRLTVL.

The genes are TRBV2 and TRBJ2-4; weak D call: TRBD1 (5 bases). CDR1 and CDR2 from the germline V gene are SNHLY and FYNNEI. Between the trimmed V and J ends, which lost 0 bases and 9 bases, there was a span of 15 bases. CDR3 length: 15 residues. Here the CDR3 DNA reads TGTGCCAGCAGTGAAGCAGGCAGGGAAGAGAGCATTCAGTACTTC. It encodes CASSEAGREESIQYF. The variable domain in full, completed from reference TRBV2 and TRBJ2-4, reads EPEVTQTPSHQVTQMGQEVILRCVPISNHLYFYWYRQILGQKVEFLVSFYNNEISEKSEIFDDQFSVERPDGSNFTLKIRSTKLEDSAMYFCASSEAGREESIQYFGAGTRLSVL.

This sequence joins TRBV5-1 and TRBJ1-1, with D hard to call. Germline CDR1 reads SGHRS; CDR2 reads YFSETQ. Trimming took 1 base from V and 5 from J, leaving 12 bases between them. The CDR3 spans 14 residues. The DNA of the CDR3 is TGCGCCAGCAGCTTGTCCAACTGGAGGACTGAAGCTTTCTTT. Protein product: CASSLSNWRTEAFF.

The V call is TRBV7-8, the J call TRBJ1-5; no clear D gene. Germline values: CDR1 SGHVS, CDR2 FQNEAQ. Trimming removed 5 bases at V and 4 bases at J, with 15 bases between. The CDR3 runs 15 residues. CDR3 amino acids: CASSISHGANQPQHF. In DNA, the CDR3 is TGTGCCAGCAGCATATCCCATGGAGCTAATCAGCCCCAGCATTTT.

The V gene is TRBV4-3, the J gene TRBJ1-5; the D gene is possibly TRBD1 (6 bases). This CDR3 is 13 amino acids long. Trimming took off 0 bases at V and 7 bases at J, with 7 bases between the two ends. Looked up from germline, CDR1 is LGHNA and CDR2 is YSLEER. The CDR3 loop is CASSQEQGQPQHF. CDR3 DNA: TGCGCCAGCAGCCAAGAGCAGGGGCAGCCCCAGCATTTT.

The chain is built from TRBV28 and TRBJ2-3; D ambiguous. V lost 6 bases, J lost 2 bases, and 6 bases lay in between. Germline CDR1 is MDHEN and CDR2 is SYDVKM. CDR3 size: 12 residues. The DNA of the CDR3 is TGTGCCAGCAGCCGTTACACAGATACGCAGTATTTT. Translated: CASSRYTDTQYF.

The sample holds one count of this clone. The chain has TRBV7-9 and TRBJ2-7, with 8 positions matching TRBD1. The length of the CDR3 is 17 residues. V shed 5 bases and J 6 bases; nucleotides not matched to a gene: 18. In germline, CDR1 is SEHNR, CDR2 FQNEAQ (reference sequence). CDR3 coding DNA: TGTGCCAGCAGCGTACGGGGACCGGGACAGGTAGGATCCGAGCAGTACTTC. It translates to CASSVRGPGQVGSEQYF.

The chain joins TRBV6-6 to TRBJ2-7; 11 nucleotides match TRBD1. In germline, CDR1 is MNHNY, CDR2 SVGAGI (reference sequence). The CDR3 runs 14 residues. The ends lost 6 bases at V and 3 bases at J; junction bases unmatched: 4. This CDR3 reads CASRIGTGGYEQYF. The CDR3 DNA is TGTGCCAGCAGGATCGGGACAGGGGGCTACGAGCAGTACTTC.

V gene TRBV2 combines with J gene TRBJ2-4, with TRBD2 identical over 8 bases. The germline CDR1 and CDR2 sequences are SNHLY and FYNNEI. Losses at the gene ends were 5 bases for V and 9 bases for J; bases not matched to a gene: 18. There are 17 residues in the CDR3. CDR3 residues: CASSLARLAPIVGIQYF. CDR3 sequence (DNA): TGTGCCAGCAGTCTGGCCAGACTAGCGCCAATAGTGGGCATTCAGTACTTC.

The chain has TRBV18 and TRBJ1-1; 8 positions agree with TRBD1. Germline lookup yields CDR1 KGHSH and CDR2 LQKENI. The V and J ends lost 5 bases and 0 bases, in that order; junction bases with no gene match: 11. The CDR3 runs to 17 residues. The CDR3 DNA reads as TGTGCCAGCTCATCGCAGACAGGGGACGATGTGAACACTGAAGCTTTCTTT. It specifies CASSSQTGDDVNTEAFF.

V is TRBV9 and J is TRBJ2-5; 9 bases match TRBD2. J lost 2 bases, V lost 0 bases, and 5 bases had no gene match. Per the germline V gene, CDR1 is SGDLS and CDR2 is YYNGEE. The CDR3 is 16 residues long. CDR3 in DNA: TGTGCCAGCAGCGTAGCTACGGCGGGAGGGCAAGAGACCCAGTACTTC. Residues: CASSVATAGGQETQYF.

This clone was found once. V gene TRBV5-1 combines with J gene TRBJ2-1, with 8 bases fitting TRBD2. V lost 2 bases, J lost 6 bases, and 4 bases stayed unmatched. Germline V gene lookup returns CDR1 SGHRS and CDR2 YFSETQ. The CDR3 totals 14 residues. CDR3 sequence reads: CASSFSSGSNEQFF. The CDR3 DNA sequence: TGCGCCAGCAGCTTTTCTAGCGGGTCCAATGAGCAGTTCTTC.

This clone was counted only a few times. The rearrangement uses TRBV5-4 and TRBJ2-7, with TRBD2 matching 12 bases. This CDR3 contains 17 residues. V trimming: 4 bases; J trimming: 5 bases; junction bases outside the gene matches: 13. Germline V gives CDR1 SGHNT, CDR2 YYREEE (reference sequence). CDR3 nucleotides: TGTGCCAGCAGCCCGCTGTTTACTAGCGGGAGGAGGAACGAGCAGTACTTC. It specifies CASSPLFTSGRRNEQYF.

The chain has TRBV18 and TRBJ1-6, with D possibly being TRBD1 (5 bases). The CDR3 runs 15 residues. Trimming took 0 bases from V and 9 from J, leaving 12 bases between them. Germline-derived CDR1 and CDR2 are KGHSH and LQKENI. CDR3 sequence (DNA): TGTGCCAGCTCACCACCACCAGGGAAGGGTTCACCCCTCCACTTT. It is translated as CASSPPPGKGSPLHF.

This chain uses TRBV10-3 with TRBJ2-2, with D possibly TRBD1 on 6 matching bases. The CDR3 is made up of 13 amino acids. Germline CDR1 reads ENHRY; CDR2 reads SYGVKD. Trimming cost V 10 bases and J 2 bases, with 11 bases left between them. In nucleotides, the CDR3 is TGTGCCACAATGACAGGCAACACCGGGGAGCTGTTTTTT. Translation: CATMTGNTGELFF.

This clone has more than one count but fewer than ten. The chain is built from TRBV6-5 and TRBJ2-1, with 13 bases fitting TRBD2. CDR3 size: 14 residues. V lost 6 bases and J lost 8; bases outside the gene matches: 4. From germline, CDR1 is MNHEY and CDR2 SVGAGI. CDR3 sequence: CASRRTSGRYEQFF. The DNA for the CDR3 is TGTGCCAGCAGGAGGACTAGCGGGAGATATGAGCAGTTCTTC.

The rearrangement links TRBV6-5 to TRBJ1-2; 8 positions agree with TRBD1. The V and J ends lost 4 bases and 3 bases, in that order; junction bases with no gene match: 7. CDR1 is MNHEY, CDR2 SVGAGI, per germline. The CDR3 sequence is 15 residues long. The CDR3 spells CASSWTGKMDYGYTF. The CDR3 DNA sequence: TGTGCCAGCAGTTGGACAGGGAAGATGGACTATGGCTACACCTTC.

The chain is built from TRBV20-1 and TRBJ1-2; a weak D match, TRBD1 (5 bases). Looked up from germline, CDR1 is DFQATT and CDR2 is SNEGSKA (reference sequence). The V end was cut by 5 bases, the J end by 8 bases, with 12 bases between. The CDR3 is 11 residues long. The CDR3: CSASAGWGYTF. Here the CDR3 DNA reads TGCAGTGCTTCGGCAGGGTGGGGCTACACCTTC.

This clone has only one observation. The chain joins TRBV7-9 to TRBJ2-5; TRBD2 might be the D (6 bases). This CDR3 comprises 15 residues. CDR1 and CDR2 from the germline V gene are SEHNR and FQNEAQ (reference sequence). The V end was cut by 1 base, the J end by 5 bases, with 14 bases between. The CDR3 bases are TGTGCCAGCAGCTTAGTCGGTAGTCTAGCGGAGACCCAGTACTTC. Protein: CASSLVGSLAETQYF.

V is TRBV2 and J is TRBJ2-1, with TRBD2 identical over 7 bases. Losses at the gene ends were 2 bases for V and 5 bases for J; bases not matched to a gene: 6. The CDR3 loop spans 15 amino acids. The germline V gene encodes CDR1 SNHLY and CDR2 FYNNEI. CDR3: CASSETLAVDNEQFF. CDR3 DNA: TGTGCCAGCAGTGAAACCCTAGCGGTAGACAATGAGCAGTTCTTC.

In this sample, this clone turned up a few times. The V gene is TRBV27, the J gene TRBJ2-3, with TRBD1 identical over 7 bases. Trimming cost V 2 bases and J 2 bases; bases outside gene matches: 4. The CDR3 has 15 amino acids. Germline assignment: CDR1 MNHEY and CDR2 SMNVEV (reference sequence). As DNA, the CDR3 is TGTGCCAGCAGTTTAGGGCAGGGGGACACAGATACGCAGTATTTT. Its translation is CASSLGQGDTDTQYF.